This TCR beta chain emerged from a study of vaccination effects on CD4 cells after COVID-19. Study at large: Either the BNT162b2 or mRNA-1273 vaccine was given to participants in two doses.

Study findings and constraints: Whether induced by infection or by vaccine, clones showed marked clonal contraction late after vaccination.

Produced via immunoSEQ multiplex PCR; TCRdb's table is partial and in-frame only. Here the sample spans 25,000 to 35,000 clones, about 80% being singletons. This clone counts as medium-sized. Its specificity is unknown. Expansion with viral peptide pools was applied to antigen-specific CD4+ T cells by the ViraFEST assay prior to sequencing. Having been cultured for less than 13 days, the cells underwent CD4+ T cell isolation. Vaccine recipients, nucleocapsid antibody negative, had no prior SARS-CoV-2 infection. The researchers cultured 1.5 million to 2.5 million PBMC per well with approximately 10 IU/ml IL-2 and roughly 10 ug/ml peptides. Half-medium replacement with IL-2 medium occurred on days 3 and 7. Here the sequenced sample was CD4+ T cells from PBMCs cultured with SARS-CoV-2 spike peptides, taken before COVID-19 vaccination. The TCR was taken from a human donor who received a COVID-19 vaccine.

The CDR3 DNA reads as TGTGCCAGGGGGCCGGGGGATCAGCCCCAGCATTTT. It is translated as CARGPGDQPQHF. The chain links TRBV7-9 to TRBJ1-5; tentative D call: TRBD1 (5 bases). This CDR3 is built from 12 residues. Germline CDR1 is SEHNR and CDR2 is FQNEAQ (reference sequence). V lost 9 bases, J lost 5 bases, and 11 bases lay in between.